This is a list of T cell receptor beta chains from one sample in a study of T cell responses to AZD1222 COVID-19 vaccine. Measured with immunoSEQ multiplex PCR; TCRdb has only the in-frame clones, and not every one. In the table there are more than 60,000 clones, around 84% of which are singletons. This material consisted of peripheral blood, taken on day 0 of AZD1222 vaccination. These receptors were collected from an adult in good health. Both conserved end residues are part of each CDR3. The D gene is left open where the match is weak. Expanded clones get a size class; other rows say once, few or many, or leave the size out.

D gene: NA
J gene: TRBJ2-1
V gene: TRBV27
clone size: NA
CDR3 DNA: TGTGCCAGCACAAGCCTATACAGGTACAATGAGCAGTTCTTC
CDR3 protein: CASTSLYRYNEQFF

D gene: NA
J gene: TRBJ1-4
V gene: TRBV28
clone size: NA
CDR3 DNA: TGTGCCAGCAGTTTACGTCCCAGTAATGAAAAACTGTTTTTT
CDR3 protein: CASSLRPSNEKLFF

D gene: NA
J gene: TRBJ1-5
V gene: TRBV4-2
clone size: NA
CDR3 DNA: TGTGCCAGCAGCCAAGGGTCCAGCGGTTTAAATCAGCCCCAGCATTTT
CDR3 protein: CASSQGSSGLNQPQHF

D gene: TRBD1
J gene: TRBJ1-4
V gene: TRBV18
clone size: NA
CDR3 DNA: TGTGCCAGCTCCCCAGGGGGTGAAAAACTGTTTTTT
CDR3 protein: CASSPGGEKLFF

D gene: TRBD1
J gene: TRBJ1-2
V gene: TRBV19
clone size: NA
CDR3 DNA: TGTGCCAGTAGTCCAAGCCGGGACAGGGGCTATGGCTACACCTTC
CDR3 protein: CASSPSRDRGYGYTF

D gene: TRBD2
J gene: TRBJ2-3
V gene: TRBV6-5
clone size: NA
CDR3 DNA: TGTGCCAGCATTTCTACTAGCGGGAGGACAGATACGCAGTATTTT
CDR3 protein: CASISTSGRTDTQYF

D gene: NA
J gene: TRBJ1-1
V gene: TRBV27
clone size: NA
CDR3 DNA: TGTGCCAGCAGTTGGGGACTCTTCGGGGCTGGGACTGAAGCTTTCTTT
CDR3 protein: CASSWGLFGAGTEAFF

D gene: NA
J gene: TRBJ1-1
V gene: TRBV7-2
clone size: NA
CDR3 DNA: TGTGCCAGCAGCTCGTCACTACTGAACACTGAAGCTTTCTTT
CDR3 protein: CASSSSLLNTEAFF

D gene: NA
J gene: TRBJ1-6
V gene: TRBV19
clone size: NA
CDR3 DNA: TGTGCCAGTAAGAGCTACTCGGACTCACCCCTCCACTTT
CDR3 protein: CASKSYSDSPLHF

D gene: NA
J gene: TRBJ2-7
V gene: TRBV7-9
clone size: NA
CDR3 DNA: TGTGCCAGCAGCTTAGAGTTGCGGTTCAGACAAACCTACGAGCAGTACTTC
CDR3 protein: CASSLELRFRQTYEQYF

D gene: NA
J gene: TRBJ1-6
V gene: TRBV28
clone size: few
CDR3 DNA: TGTGCCAGCAGTTTCCCGAATGGGATTTCTAATTCACCCCTCCACTTT
CDR3 protein: CASSFPNGISNSPLHF

D gene: TRBD2
J gene: TRBJ2-7
V gene: TRBV23-1
clone size: NA
CDR3 DNA: TGCGCCAGCAGTAAGGGCGGGAGACTAGAGCAGTACTTC
CDR3 protein: CASSKGGRLEQYF

D gene: NA
J gene: TRBJ1-6
V gene: TRBV6-5
clone size: NA
CDR3 DNA: TGTGCCAGCAGAGTCGGAACAGCCAATAATTCACCCCTCCACTTT
CDR3 protein: CASRVGTANNSPLHF

D gene: TRBD1
J gene: TRBJ2-1
V gene: TRBV5-1
clone size: NA
CDR3 DNA: TGCGCCAGCAGCTTTCAACAGGGGGTCGCCTACAATGAGCAGTTCTTC
CDR3 protein: CASSFQQGVAYNEQFF

D gene: TRBD1
J gene: TRBJ2-5
V gene: TRBV2
clone size: NA
CDR3 DNA: TGTGCCAGCGGGGGACAGACCGAAGAGACCCAGTACTTC
CDR3 protein: CASGGQTEETQYF

D gene: NA
J gene: TRBJ1-5
V gene: TRBV28
clone size: NA
CDR3 DNA: TGTGCCAGCAGTTTACGGTATAGCAATCAGCCCCAGCATTTT
CDR3 protein: CASSLRYSNQPQHF

D gene: NA
J gene: TRBJ2-3
V gene: TRBV5-1
clone size: NA
CDR3 DNA: TGCGCCAGCAGCTTAGGGGGATACAGCACAGATACGCAGTATTTT
CDR3 protein: CASSLGGYSTDTQYF

D gene: NA
J gene: TRBJ1-6
V gene: TRBV6-4
clone size: NA
CDR3 DNA: TGTGCCAGCAGTGAAAGGCATTGGAGTTCACCCCTCCACTTT
CDR3 protein: CASSERHWSSPLHF

D gene: NA
J gene: TRBJ1-2
V gene: TRBV12-3/TRBV12-4
clone size: NA
CDR3 DNA: TGTGCCAGCAGTTTTGAGGGGGTCCGAGGCTACACCTTC
CDR3 protein: CASSFEGVRGYTF

D gene: TRBD1
J gene: TRBJ1-1
V gene: TRBV7-9
clone size: NA
CDR3 DNA: TGTGCCAGCAGCTTAGATCGTGGGACAGTGAACACTGAAGCTTTCTTT
CDR3 protein: CASSLDRGTVNTEAFF

D gene: TRBD1
J gene: TRBJ1-4
V gene: TRBV30
clone size: NA
CDR3 DNA: TGTGCCTGGAGTAGACAGGGTAATGAAAAACTGTTTTTT
CDR3 protein: CAWSRQGNEKLFF

D gene: NA
J gene: TRBJ1-5
V gene: TRBV30
clone size: NA
CDR3 DNA: TGTGCCTTTTCAATAAGCAATCAGCCCCAGCATTTT
CDR3 protein: CAFSISNQPQHF

D gene: NA
J gene: TRBJ1-2
V gene: TRBV4-3
clone size: NA
CDR3 DNA: TGCGCCAGCAGCCAGGGGCAGGGTCCTAACTATGGCTACACCTTC
CDR3 protein: CASSQGQGPNYGYTF

D gene: NA
J gene: TRBJ2-3
V gene: TRBV5-1
clone size: once
CDR3 DNA: TGCGCCAGCAGCTTGGGAAGCACAGATACGCAGTATTTT
CDR3 protein: CASSLGSTDTQYF

D gene: NA
J gene: TRBJ1-2
V gene: TRBV7-2
clone size: NA
CDR3 DNA: TGTGCCAGCAGCTTACGGGGGGATACTCACCTCTATGGCTACACCTTC
CDR3 protein: CASSLRGDTHLYGYTF